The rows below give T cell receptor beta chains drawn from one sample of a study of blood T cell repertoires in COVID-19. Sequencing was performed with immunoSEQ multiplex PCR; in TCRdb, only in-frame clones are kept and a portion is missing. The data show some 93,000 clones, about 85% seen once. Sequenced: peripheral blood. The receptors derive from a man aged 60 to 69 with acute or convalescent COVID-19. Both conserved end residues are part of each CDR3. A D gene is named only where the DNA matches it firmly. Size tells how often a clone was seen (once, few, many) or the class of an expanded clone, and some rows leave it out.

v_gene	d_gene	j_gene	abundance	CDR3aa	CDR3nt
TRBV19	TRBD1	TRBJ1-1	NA	CASSTRQGMDTEAFF	TGTGCCAGTAGTACTCGACAGGGAATGGACACTGAAGCTTTCTTT
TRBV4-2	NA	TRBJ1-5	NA	CASSPRATAESFYSNQPQHF	TGTGCCAGCAGCCCTAGAGCGACAGCCGAGAGCTTCTATAGCAATCAGCCCCAGCATTTT
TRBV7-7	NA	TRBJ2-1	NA	CASSLDAGKAGEQFF	TGTGCTAGCAGCTTAGACGCAGGAAAGGCGGGTGAGCAGTTCTTC
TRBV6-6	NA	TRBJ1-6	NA	CASSPKGDNSPLHF	TGTGCCAGCAGTCCAAAGGGGGATAATTCACCCCTCCACTTT
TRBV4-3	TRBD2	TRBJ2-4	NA	CASSQAPRGGASAKNIQYF	TGCGCCAGCAGCCAAGCGCCGCGCGGGGGGGCCTCGGCCAAAAACATTCAGTACTTC
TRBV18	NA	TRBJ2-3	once	CASSPDRRGITDTQYF	TGTGCCAGCTCACCCGACAGGCGAGGGATCACAGATACGCAGTATTTT
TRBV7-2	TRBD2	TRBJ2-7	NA	CASSSRTRNEQYF	TGTGCCAGCAGCTCCCGGACTAGAAACGAGCAGTACTTC
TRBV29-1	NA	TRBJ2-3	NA	CSVGQGLTDTQYF	TGCAGCGTTGGTCAGGGATTAACAGATACGCAGTATTTT
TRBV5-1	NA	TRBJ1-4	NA	CASSLAGDWHEKLFF	TGCGCCAGCAGCTTGGCCGGGGATTGGCATGAAAAACTGTTTTTT
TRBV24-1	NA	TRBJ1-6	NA	CATSRGADSPLHF	TGTGCCACCAGCAGGGGCGCGGATTCACCCCTCCACTTT
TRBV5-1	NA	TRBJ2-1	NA	CASSSGLNSYNEQFF	TGCGCCAGCAGCTCTGGACTTAACTCCTACAATGAGCAGTTCTTC
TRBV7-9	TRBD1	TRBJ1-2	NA	CASSGGQGDFGYTF	TGTGCCAGCAGCGGGGGACAGGGGGATTTTGGCTACACCTTC
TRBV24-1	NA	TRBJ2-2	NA	CATSPSGTGELFF	TGTGCCACCAGCCCCAGCGGGACCGGGGAGCTGTTTTTT
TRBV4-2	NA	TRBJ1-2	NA	CASSPDRIYGYTF	TGTGCCAGCAGCCCCGACAGAATCTATGGCTACACCTTC
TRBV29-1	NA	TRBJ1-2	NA	CSVEGAGASGYTF	TGCAGCGTCGAAGGGGCAGGGGCGAGTGGCTACACCTTC
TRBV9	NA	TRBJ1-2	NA	CASSRAGGISVYGYTF	TGTGCCAGCAGTCGGGCGGGGGGCATCTCCGTCTATGGCTACACCTTC
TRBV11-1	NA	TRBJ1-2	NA	CASSHRVVDYGYTF	TGTGCCAGCAGCCACAGGGTGGTGGACTATGGCTACACCTTC
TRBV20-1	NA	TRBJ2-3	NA	CSAKHTDTQYF	TGCAGTGCAAAACACACAGATACGCAGTATTTT
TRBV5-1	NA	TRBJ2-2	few	CASSLGQNTGELFF	TGCGCCAGCAGCTTGGGACAGAACACCGGGGAGCTGTTTTTT
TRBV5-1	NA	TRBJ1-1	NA	CASSLASGEWTEAFF	TGCGCCAGCAGCTTGGCGTCCGGGGAGTGGACTGAAGCTTTCTTT
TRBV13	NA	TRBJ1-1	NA	CASSLRARRGAFF	TGTGCCAGCAGCTTAAGGGCAAGACGGGGAGCTTTCTTT
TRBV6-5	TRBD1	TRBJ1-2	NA	CASRNRGRVYGYTF	TGTGCCAGTCGAAACAGGGGGCGGGTCTATGGCTACACCTTC
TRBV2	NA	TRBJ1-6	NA	CASSARGNSPLHF	TGTGCCAGCAGTGCGCGGGGGAATTCACCCCTCCACTTT
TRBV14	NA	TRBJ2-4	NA	CASSYRGGNIQYF	TGTGCCAGCAGCTACAGGGGGGGAAACATTCAGTACTTC
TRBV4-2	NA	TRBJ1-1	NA	CASSQGAAAGPMNTEAFF	TGTGCCAGCAGCCAAGGCGCCGCAGCGGGGCCCATGAACACTGAAGCTTTCTTT
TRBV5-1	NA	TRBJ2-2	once	CASSLGGSNTGELFF	TGCGCCAGCAGCCTGGGGGGCTCGAACACCGGGGAGCTGTTTTTT
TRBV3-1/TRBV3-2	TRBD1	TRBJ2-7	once	CASSRRQGYYEQYF	TGTGCCAGCAGCCGAAGACAGGGTTACTACGAGCAGTACTTC
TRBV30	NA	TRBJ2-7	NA	CAWNPGARDEQYF	TGTGCCTGGAACCCAGGGGCGCGCGACGAGCAGTACTTC
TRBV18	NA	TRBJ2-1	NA	CASSKQVSDNEQFF	TGTGCCAGCTCGAAACAGGTTTCGGACAATGAGCAGTTCTTC
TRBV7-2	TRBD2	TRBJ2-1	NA	CASSLSGGDNEQFF	TGTGCCAGCAGCTTAAGCGGGGGGGACAATGAGCAGTTCTTC
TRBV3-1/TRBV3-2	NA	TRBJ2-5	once	CASSQARRGETQYF	TGTGCCAGCAGCCAAGCTCGGAGAGGAGAGACCCAGTACTTC
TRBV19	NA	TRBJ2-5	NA	CASRDRGGQETQYF	TGTGCCAGCCGTGACAGGGGAGGGCAAGAGACCCAGTACTTC
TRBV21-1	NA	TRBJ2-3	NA	CASRGRGSLDTQYF	TGTGCCAGCAGGGGGCGGGGCTCTTTGGATACGCAGTATTTT
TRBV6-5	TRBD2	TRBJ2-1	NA	CASSRGLPNEQFF	TGTGCCAGCAGTCGGGGACTACCGAATGAGCAGTTCTTC
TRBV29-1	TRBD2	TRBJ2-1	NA	CSGKLAGVVNEQFF	TGCAGCGGGAAACTAGCGGGAGTGGTCAATGAGCAGTTCTTC
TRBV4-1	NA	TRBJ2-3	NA	CASSQDHQLAASTDTQYF	TGCGCCAGCAGCCAAGATCATCAACTAGCAGCTAGCACAGATACGCAGTATTTT
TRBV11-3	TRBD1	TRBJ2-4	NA	CASSLRQGHIQYF	TGTGCCAGCAGCTTAAGACAGGGGCACATTCAGTACTTC
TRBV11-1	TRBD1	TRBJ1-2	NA	CASSLLGQFGYTF	TGTGCCAGCAGCCTCCTGGGACAGTTTGGCTACACCTTC
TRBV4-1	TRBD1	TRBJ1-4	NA	CASSPDREGEKLFF	TGCGCCAGCAGCCCGGACAGGGAAGGTGAAAAACTGTTTTTT
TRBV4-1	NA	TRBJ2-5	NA	CASSPGGGRETQYF	TGCGCCAGCAGCCCAGGAGGGGGCCGGGAGACCCAGTACTTC
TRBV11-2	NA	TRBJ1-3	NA	CASSVGQISGNTIYF	TGTGCCAGCAGTGTGGGCCAGATCTCTGGAAACACCATATATTTT
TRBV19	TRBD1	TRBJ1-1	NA	CASSIWTGGISRNTEAFF	TGTGCCAGTAGTATCTGGACAGGGGGCATATCGAGGAACACTGAAGCTTTCTTT